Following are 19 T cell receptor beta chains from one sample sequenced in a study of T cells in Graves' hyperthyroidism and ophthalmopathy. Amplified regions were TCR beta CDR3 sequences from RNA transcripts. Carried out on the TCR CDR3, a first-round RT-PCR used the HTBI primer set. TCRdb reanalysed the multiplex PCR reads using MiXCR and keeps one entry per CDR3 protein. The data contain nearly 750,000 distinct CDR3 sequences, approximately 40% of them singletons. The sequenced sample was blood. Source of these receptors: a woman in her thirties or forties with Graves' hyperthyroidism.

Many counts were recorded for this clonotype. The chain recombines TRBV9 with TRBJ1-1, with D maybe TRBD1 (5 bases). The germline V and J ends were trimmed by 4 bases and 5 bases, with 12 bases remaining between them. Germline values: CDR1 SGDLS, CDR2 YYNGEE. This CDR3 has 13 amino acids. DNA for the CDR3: TGTGCCAGCAGCCCTCGGGGCAATACTGAAGCTTTCTTT. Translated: CASSPRGNTEAFF.

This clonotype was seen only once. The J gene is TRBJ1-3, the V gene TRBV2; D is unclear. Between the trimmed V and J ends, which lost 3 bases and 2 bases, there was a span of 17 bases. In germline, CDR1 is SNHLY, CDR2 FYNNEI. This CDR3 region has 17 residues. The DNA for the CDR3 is TGTGCCAGCAGTGAGGCCTTCTTGGGGAGCACTGGAAACACCATATATTTT. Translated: CASSEAFLGSTGNTIYF.

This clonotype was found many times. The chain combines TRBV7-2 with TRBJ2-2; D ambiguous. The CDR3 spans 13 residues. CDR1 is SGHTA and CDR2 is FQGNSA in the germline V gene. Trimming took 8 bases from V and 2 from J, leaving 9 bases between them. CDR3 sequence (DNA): TGTGCCAGCGCGTCTATCAACACCGGGGAGCTGTTTTTT. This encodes CASASINTGELFF.

The chain's CDR3 is CASSYGGAVSNQPQHF. Here the CDR3 DNA reads TGTGCCAGCAGTTACGGAGGGGCTGTTAGCAATCAGCCCCAGCATTTT. V and J are TRBV6-1 and TRBJ1-5; possibly TRBD1 for D (5 bases). This CDR3 comprises 16 residues. Trimming removed 5 bases from V and 0 bases from J, with 14 bases in between. CDR1 and CDR2 from the germline V gene are MNHNS and SASEGT.

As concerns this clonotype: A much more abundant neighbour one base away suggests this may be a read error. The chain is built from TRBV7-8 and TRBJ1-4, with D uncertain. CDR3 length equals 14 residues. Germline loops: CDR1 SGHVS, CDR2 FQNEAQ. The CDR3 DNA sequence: TGTGCCAGCAGCTTAGTATCCGGGATTGGAAAACTGATTTTT. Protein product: CASSLVSGIGKLIF.

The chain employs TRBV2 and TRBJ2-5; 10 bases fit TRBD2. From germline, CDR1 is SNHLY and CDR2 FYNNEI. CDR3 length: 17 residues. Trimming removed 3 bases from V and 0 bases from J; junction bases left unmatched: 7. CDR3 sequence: CASSDRTSGDYQETQYF. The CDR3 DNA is TGTGCCAGCAGTGACCGAACTAGCGGGGACTACCAAGAGACCCAGTACTTC. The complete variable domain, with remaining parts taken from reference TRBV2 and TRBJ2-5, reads EPEVTQTPSHQVTQMGQEVILRCVPISNHLYFYWYRQILGQKVEFLVSFYNNEISEKSEIFDDQFSVERPDGSNFTLKIRSTKLEDSAMYFCASSDRTSGDYQETQYFGPGTRLLVL.

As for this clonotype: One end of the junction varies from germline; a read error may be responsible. CDR3 sequence: CASSPGTPGVNVLTF. CDR3 bases: TGTGCCAGCAGCCCCGGGACTCCCGGGGTCAACGTCCTGACTTTC. J is TRBJ2-6 and V is TRBV9, with D tentatively TRBD2 (6 bases). The CDR3 is made up of 15 amino acids. Germline values: CDR1 SGDLS, CDR2 YYNGEE.

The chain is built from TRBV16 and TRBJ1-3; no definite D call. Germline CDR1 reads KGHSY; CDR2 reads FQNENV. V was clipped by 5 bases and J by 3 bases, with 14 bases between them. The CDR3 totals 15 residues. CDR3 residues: CASSNRIGSGNTIYF. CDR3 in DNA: TGTGCCAGCAGCAATCGTATAGGGAGTGGAAACACCATATATTTT.

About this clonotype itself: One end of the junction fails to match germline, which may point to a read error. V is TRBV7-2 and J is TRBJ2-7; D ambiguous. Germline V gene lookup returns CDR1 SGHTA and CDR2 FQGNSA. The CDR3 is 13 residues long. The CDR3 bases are TGCGCCAACAGCCGCCTAGGAACCCACGAGCAGTACTTC. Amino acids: CANSRLGTHEQYF.

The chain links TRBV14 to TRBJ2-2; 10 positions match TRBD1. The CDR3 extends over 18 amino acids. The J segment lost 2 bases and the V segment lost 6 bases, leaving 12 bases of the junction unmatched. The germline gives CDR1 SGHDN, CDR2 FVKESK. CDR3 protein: CASSSSPGTGVNTGELFF. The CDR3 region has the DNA TGTGCCAGCAGTTCAAGTCCCGGGACAGGGGTTAACACCGGGGAGCTGTTTTTT. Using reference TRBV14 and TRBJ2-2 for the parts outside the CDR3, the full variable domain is EAGVTQFPSHSVIEKGQTVTLRCDPISGHDNLYWYRRVMGKEIKFLLHFVKESKQDESGMPNNRFLAERTGGTYSTLKVQPAELEDSGVYFCASSSSPGTGVNTGELFFGEGSRLTVL.

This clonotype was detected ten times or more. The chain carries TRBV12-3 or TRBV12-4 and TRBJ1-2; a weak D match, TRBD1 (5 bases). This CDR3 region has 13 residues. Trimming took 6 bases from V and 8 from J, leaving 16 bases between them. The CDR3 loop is CASRDNRNPGYTF. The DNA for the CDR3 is TGTGCCAGCAGGGACAACAGGAATCCAGGCTACACCTTC.

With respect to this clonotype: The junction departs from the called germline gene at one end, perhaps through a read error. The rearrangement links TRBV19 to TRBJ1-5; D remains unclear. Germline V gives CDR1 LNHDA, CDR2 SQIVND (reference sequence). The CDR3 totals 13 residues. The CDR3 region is CACSSGPNQPQHF. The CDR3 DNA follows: TGTGCCTGTAGTTCGGGTCCCAATCAGCCCCAGCATTTT.

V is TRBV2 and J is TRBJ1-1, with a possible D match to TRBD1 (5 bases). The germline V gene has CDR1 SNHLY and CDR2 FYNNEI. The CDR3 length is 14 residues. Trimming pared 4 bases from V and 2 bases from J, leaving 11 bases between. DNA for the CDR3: TGTGCCAGCAGTGTATGGGGGGTTAACACTGAAGCTTTCTTT. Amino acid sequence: CASSVWGVNTEAFF.

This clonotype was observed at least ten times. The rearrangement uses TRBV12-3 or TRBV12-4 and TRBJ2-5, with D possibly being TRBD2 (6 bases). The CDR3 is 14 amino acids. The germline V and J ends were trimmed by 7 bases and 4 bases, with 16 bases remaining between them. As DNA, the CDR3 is TGTGCCAGCACCACCTCGGGACTTCGAGAGACCCAGTACTTC. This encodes CASTTSGLRETQYF.

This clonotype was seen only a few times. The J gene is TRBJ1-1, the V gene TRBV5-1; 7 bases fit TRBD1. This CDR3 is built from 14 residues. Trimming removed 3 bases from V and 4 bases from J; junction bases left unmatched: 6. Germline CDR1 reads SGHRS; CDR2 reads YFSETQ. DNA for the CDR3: TGCGCCAGCAGCTCATACAGGGGTGGCACTGAAGCTTTCTTT. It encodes CASSSYRGGTEAFF.

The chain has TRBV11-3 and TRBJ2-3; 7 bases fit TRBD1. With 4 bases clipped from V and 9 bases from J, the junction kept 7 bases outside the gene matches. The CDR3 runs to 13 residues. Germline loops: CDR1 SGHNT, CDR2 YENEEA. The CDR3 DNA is TGTGCCAGCAGCTCCACTAGGACAGGAACGCAGTATTTT. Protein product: CASSSTRTGTQYF.

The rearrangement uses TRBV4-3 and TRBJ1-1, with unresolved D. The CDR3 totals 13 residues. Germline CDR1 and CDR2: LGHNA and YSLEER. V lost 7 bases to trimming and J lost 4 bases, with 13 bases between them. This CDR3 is CASKGASLTEAFF. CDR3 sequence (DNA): TGCGCCAGCAAAGGCGCGTCCCTCACTGAAGCTTTCTTT.

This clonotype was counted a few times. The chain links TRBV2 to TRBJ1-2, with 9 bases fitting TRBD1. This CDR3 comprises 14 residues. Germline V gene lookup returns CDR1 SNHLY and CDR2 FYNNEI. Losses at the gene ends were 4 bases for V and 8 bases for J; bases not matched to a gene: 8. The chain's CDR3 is CASSGWDRAIGYTF. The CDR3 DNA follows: TGTGCCAGCAGTGGATGGGACAGGGCGATCGGCTACACCTTC.

The DNA of the CDR3 is TGCAGTGCTATTAGGGGCAGGTTAAGCGCTAACTATGGCTACACCTTC. As protein: CSAIRGRLSANYGYTF. The chain links TRBV20-1 to TRBJ1-2; tentative D call: TRBD1 (5 bases). CDR3 length: 16 residues. Deletions cut 4 bases from V and 0 bases from J, with 18 bases between. Germline CDR1 reads DFQATT; CDR2 reads SNEGSKA (reference sequence).